This T cell receptor beta chain derives from a study of blood T cells in healthy people across ages. This clonotype appeared a few times. J lost 4 bases, V lost 0 bases, and 8 bases had no gene match. This CDR3 spans 17 amino acids. Germline V CDR1 and CDR2: LGHNA, YNFKEQ. With a J-beta primer mix and a sample-barcoded 5' primer, a second PCR ran roughly 6 to 11 cycles. From the 5' RACE reads, TCRdb called clonotypes with MiXCR, one entry per CDR3 protein. Among 910,000 or so distinct CDR3 sequences, around 54% were seen once, and the ten largest hold about 21%. The V and J genes are TRBV4-2 and TRBJ2-1, with TRBD2 matching over 8 bases. Sequences were obtained from blood. The receptor was derived from an older woman in good health. Written as DNA, the CDR3 is TGTGCCAGCAGCCAAGAGTCGGCTAGCGGGTTTTACAATGAGCAGTTCTTC. Protein sequence: CASSQESASGFYNEQFF.